This is a list of T cell receptor beta chains from one sample in a study of T-cell reconstitution after alpha-beta-depleted transplantation in children. TCRdb reanalysed the PCR reads using MiXCR and keeps one entry per CDR3 protein. The table records about 90,000 distinct CDR3 sequences, roughly a sixth of them present only once. The specimen was PBMCs, mostly from graft donor cells, collected 180 days after TCRalphabeta/CD19-depleted stem cell transplant. The receptors here all came from a male patient aged 2 to 10 who had a stem cell transplant for acute lymphoblastic leukemia, so the T cells may come from the graft donor. The CDR3 runs from the conserved cysteine through the conserved F or W. The D gene is left open where the match is weak. Not all rows give a size; the values are once, few, many and, for expanded clones, a class.

v_call	j_call	clone_size	d_call	cdr3_nt	cdr3_aa
TRBV5-1	TRBJ2-7	.	.	TGCGCCAGCAGCTTGGCCTCGGTCTCCTACGAGCAGTACTTC	CASSLASVSYEQYF
TRBV15	TRBJ2-1	many	.	TGTGCCACCAGCGACCGTATAAGCAGTACCTACAATGAGCAGTTCTTC	CATSDRISSTYNEQFF
TRBV9	TRBJ1-2	.	TRBD1	TGTGCCAGCAGCGGAGGGGACAGCCTCTATGGCTACACCTTC	CASSGGDSLYGYTF
TRBV29-1	TRBJ2-2	once	TRBD2	TGCAGCGTTGTTGCGTCTAGCGGGGGCATCGGGGAGCTGTTTTTT	CSVVASSGGIGELFF
TRBV29-1	TRBJ2-1	few	.	TGCAGCGTTAAATCTAGACCTAGCTCCTACAATGAGCAGTTCTTC	CSVKSRPSSYNEQFF
TRBV11-2	TRBJ1-2	.	.	TGTGCCAGCAGCCCTAGCAGGGTTAACTATGGCTACACCTTC	CASSPSRVNYGYTF
TRBV20-1	TRBJ2-7	.	.	TGCAGTGCTAGAGAGCCGGGCGGAGGCTACGAGCAGTACTTC	CSAREPGGGYEQYF
TRBV27	TRBJ2-5	many	.	TGTGCCAGCAGGGGAACTGAAGAGACCCAGTACTTC	CASRGTEETQYF
TRBV4-1	TRBJ1-1	.	.	TGCGCCAGCAGCCCCTCCGGGGGGGGAGTTGAAGCTTTCTTT	CASSPSGGGVEAFF
TRBV10-1	TRBJ1-1	.	.	TGCGTCCGATACTCCGGGGGCATGAACACTGAAGCTTTCTTT	CVRYSGGMNTEAFF
TRBV12-3/TRBV12-4	TRBJ2-1	many	.	TGTGCCAGCAGGGAGATGCAGAGTACATATGAGCAGTTCTTC	CASREMQSTYEQFF
TRBV5-1	TRBJ2-1	few	TRBD1	TGCGCCAGCAGCTCGGACAGGGATACTTACAATGAGCAGTTCTTC	CASSSDRDTYNEQFF
TRBV7-9	TRBJ1-6	few	TRBD1	TGTGCCAGCAGCCCGACAGGGGGATTCATTTCACCCCTCCACTTT	CASSPTGGFISPLHF
TRBV7-9	TRBJ2-1	many	TRBD2	TGTGCCAGCAGTCTATCTAGCGGGGTAGTCGAGCAGTTCTTC	CASSLSSGVVEQFF
TRBV10-2	TRBJ2-7	.	TRBD2	TGCGCCAGCAGTGAATGGGGGACTAGCGAACCCGGAGACTACGAGCAGTACTTC	CASSEWGTSEPGDYEQYF
TRBV6-1	TRBJ2-3	few	TRBD1	TGTGCCAGCAGTGGACAGGGCCGCACAGATACGCAGTATTTT	CASSGQGRTDTQYF
TRBV7-9	TRBJ1-2	few	TRBD1	TGTGCCAGCAGCGGACAGGGGGCTGATGGCTACACCTTC	CASSGQGADGYTF
TRBV11-2	TRBJ2-5	few	TRBD1	TGTGCCAGCAGCTTAGATTTTGGGACAGCCCCAAAAGAGACCCAGTACTTC	CASSLDFGTAPKETQYF
TRBV15	TRBJ2-7	many	.	TGTGCCACCAGCAGTCCGGGAGATACTTACGAGCAGTACTTC	CATSSPGDTYEQYF
TRBV5-1	TRBJ2-2	few	.	TGCGCCAGCAGCTTGGCCCCCGGGGCTCTCACCGGGGAGCTGTTTTTT	CASSLAPGALTGELFF
TRBV7-6	TRBJ1-1	.	.	TGTGCCAGCAGCTTAGGGCGAGGGGGGGGCACTGAAGCTTTCTTT	CASSLGRGGGTEAFF
TRBV10-3	TRBJ2-1	many	.	TGTGCCACCGAGGAGTATAGTGAGCAGTTCTTC	CATEEYSEQFF
TRBV5-1	TRBJ1-5	many	.	TGCGCCAGCAGCCCGGATGGGGGGAATCAGCCCCAGCATTTT	CASSPDGGNQPQHF
TRBV29-1	TRBJ1-2	few	.	TGCAGCGCCCTGTTGGGGGTAGGCTACGCCTTC	CSALLGVGYAF
TRBV5-1	TRBJ1-2	many	.	TGCGCCAGCAGCCCCGCTCTAGGGGCCTATGGCTACACCTTC	CASSPALGAYGYTF
TRBV5-1	TRBJ1-4	.	TRBD1	TGCGCCAGCAGCTTGAAACCGGGACAGGGAGGTGAAAAACTGTTTTTT	CASSLKPGQGGEKLFF
TRBV9	TRBJ2-5	few	.	TGTGCCAGCAGCCAGGGAGAAGAGACCCAGTACTTC	CASSQGEETQYF
TRBV29-1	TRBJ1-4	.	TRBD1	TGCAGCGTTGAGGACAGGGGTTCCACTAATGAAAAACTGTTTTTT	CSVEDRGSTNEKLFF
TRBV7-9	TRBJ1-1	.	.	TGTGCCAGCAGCAAGCGGGGAGGTAACACTGAAGCTTTCTTT	CASSKRGGNTEAFF
TRBV12-3/TRBV12-4	TRBJ1-1	few	.	TGTGCCAGCAGTTTAGACGGGTACGGCGACACTGAAGCTTTCTTT	CASSLDGYGDTEAFF
TRBV6-2/TRBV6-3	TRBJ1-5	.	TRBD1	TGTGCCAGCAGCCGCGGGACAGGGAGCAATCAGCCCCAGCATTTT	CASSRGTGSNQPQHF
TRBV7-2	TRBJ2-1	few	.	TGTGCCAGCAGCTTACGGGGGATTGAGCAGTTCTTC	CASSLRGIEQFF